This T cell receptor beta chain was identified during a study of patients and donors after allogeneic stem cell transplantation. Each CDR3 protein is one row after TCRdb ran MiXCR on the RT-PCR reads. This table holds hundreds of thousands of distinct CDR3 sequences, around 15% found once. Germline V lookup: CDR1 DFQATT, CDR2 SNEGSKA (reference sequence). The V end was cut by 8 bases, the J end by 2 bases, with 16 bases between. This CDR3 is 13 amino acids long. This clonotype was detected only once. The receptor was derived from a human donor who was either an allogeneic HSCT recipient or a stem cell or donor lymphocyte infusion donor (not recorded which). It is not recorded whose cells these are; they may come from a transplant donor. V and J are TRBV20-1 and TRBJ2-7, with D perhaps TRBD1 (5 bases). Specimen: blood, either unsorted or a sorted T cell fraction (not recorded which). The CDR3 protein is CSTYRLRAYEQYF. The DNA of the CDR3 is TGCAGTACCTACCGACTCAGGGCCTACGAGCAGTACTTC.